The source of this T cell receptor beta chain is a study of blood T cell repertoires in COVID-19 (dated by TCRdb to 2018 to 2021). Describing the broader study: The collaborator samples originated in the United States, Italy and Spain and spanned the acute and convalescent phases of COVID-19. The prospective study material was composed of cDNA or gDNA derived from T cells, B-cell-depleted T cells, or PBMCs. Subjects who had been exposed to COVID-19, were actively infected with it, or had recovered from it provided the deeply sampled blood TCRbeta repertoires that made up the dataset. The repertoires were released in a freely available public database meant as a resource for research on the immune response to SARS-CoV-2. Samples came from the ongoing ImmuneRACE study (first 160 participants) plus 1,254 subjects from 6 global collaborators. Nearly every sample came with metadata listing a de-identified subject ID, COVID-19 status, age in years and sex. Where HLA class I and class II types were available, the types were taken from metadata supplied by the sample provider, not from assay-based typing.

General conclusions and limits of the study: Clinical and demographic metadata were provided uncurated, with the amount varying by source and participant.

The immunoSEQ Assay, a bias-controlled multiplex PCR, was used to amplify TCRbeta CDR3 regions from genomic DNA. The study's processing was this. Nucleated cell counts per sample were estimated from amplification of reference gene primers within the assay. To quantify the absolute abundance of each unique TCRbeta CDR3 rearrangement, sequence reads were collapsed and filtered. For each sample, productive Simpson clonality was calculated as the square root of Simpson's diversity index over productive rearrangements. The clones in this table, taken by TCRdb from immuneACCESS, are in-frame only. Not every clone is retained; where verified, under half of the shortfall comes from an unresolved V gene, and the cause of the rest is unknown. D and trimming were read from the DNA, whereas the V and J calls and clone size are those reported in that table. Counted in this sample were some 96,000 clones; roughly nine tenths of them appeared once. Jointly, the top ten make up roughly 7.3% of the sample.

Each collaborating institution followed its own protocols to collect whole blood in K2EDTA tubes. For TCRbeta analysis, collaborators shipped samples in one of three forms: frozen whole blood, isolated PBMCs, or DNA extracted from either of those sample types. This clone was seen at least ten times. Its specific antigen is unknown. Base qualities were left out, and no much larger clone turns up one base away. The CDR3 runs 13 residues from the cysteine to the phenylalanine. This entry keeps only the CDR3 DNA: 39 bases, framed from base 1. V is shortened by 7 bases, J by 6 bases, and the region joining them spans 15 bases. Taken from the germline V gene, the CDR1 and CDR2 loops are SNHLY and FYNNEI.

The rearrangement joined TRBV2 to TRBJ1-1; the D gene is possibly TRBD1, with 6 bases matching. Sequenced material: peripheral blood. The sequence came from a man aged 25 to 40 in a cohort sampled during active COVID-19. CDR3 loop: CASILTGGPEAFF. DNA sequence: TGTGCCAGCATTTTGACAGGAGGTCCTGAAGCTTTCTTT.